The 8 T cell receptor beta chains below all came from one sample that was sequenced in a study of OX40 agonist ivuxolimab in advanced cancers. TCRdb's copy holds only in-frame clones and misses some; the assay was immunoSEQ multiplex PCR. Of roughly 73,000 clones listed, 80% to 90% are singletons. The input for sequencing was CD4+ or CD8+ T cells sorted from blood, taken in a trial of the OX40 agonist ivuxolimab. The receptor source for this set is an adult with an advanced solid tumor such as melanoma, head and neck, liver or kidney cancer.

The V and J genes are TRBV7-2 and TRBJ2-3; D possibly corresponds to TRBD2 (5 bases). V lost 8 bases to trimming and J lost 0 bases, with 9 bases between them. Germline CDR1 is SGHTA and CDR2 is FQGNSA. This CDR3 is 13 amino acids long. CDR3 residues: CASDRGSTDTQYF. In nucleotides, the CDR3 is TGTGCCAGCGACCGGGGTAGCACAGATACGCAGTATTTT.

The rearrangement links TRBV28 to TRBJ2-7; 7 nucleotides align to TRBD2. V gave up 6 bases and J gave up 3 bases; unmatched junction bases: 11. Per the germline V gene, CDR1 is MDHEN and CDR2 is SYDVKM. CDR3 length: 15 amino acids. The CDR3 DNA reads as TGTGCCAGCAGCCTCGGGGGGTCCACTCTCTACGAGCAGTACTTC. Translation: CASSLGGSTLYEQYF.

This chain uses TRBV28 with TRBJ1-1; D might be TRBD1 (5 bases). Trimming left V 2 bases short and J 4 bases short, with 11 bases between. The CDR3 is 14 amino acids. Germline V gene data show CDR1 as MDHEN and CDR2 as SYDVKM. CDR3 sequence reads: CASSLPAGLTEAFF. The DNA of the CDR3 is TGTGCCAGCAGTTTACCTGCGGGGCTCACTGAAGCTTTCTTT.

The gene calls are TRBV11-3 and TRBJ2-3, with 10 nucleotides matching TRBD2. The CDR3 consists of 17 residues. V was pared by 3 bases and J by 3 bases, with 9 bases of the junction left unmatched. The germline V gene encodes CDR1 SGHNT and CDR2 YENEEA. The CDR3 is CASSFSGSGGATDTQYF. The CDR3 nucleotides are TGTGCCAGCAGCTTTAGCGGCAGCGGGGGGGCTACAGATACGCAGTATTTT.

In its sample, this clone was seen once. The chain joins TRBV5-1 to TRBJ2-1, with TRBD1 matching over 10 bases. CDR1 SGHRS and CDR2 YFSETQ come from the germline V gene. The CDR3 consists of 16 residues. V lost 5 bases to trimming and J lost 9 bases; unmatched junction nucleotides: 14. CDR3 in DNA: TGCGCCAGCAGAACACAGGACAGGGGGTTTAAGGTTGAGCAGTTCTTC. Translating it yields CASRTQDRGFKVEQFF.

The chain uses TRBV6-1 and TRBJ1-3; TRBD1 matches 7 bases. V dropped 6 bases and J dropped 0; count of bases not matched to a gene: 5. Germline V gene lookup returns CDR1 MNHNS and CDR2 SASEGT. The CDR3 has 15 residues. CDR3 bases: TGTGCCAGCAGAGTTCGGACAGGCTCTGGAAACACCATATATTTT. Its translation is CASRVRTGSGNTIYF.

V gene TRBV25-1 combines with J gene TRBJ1-3, with a possible D match to TRBD1 (6 bases). The CDR3 is made up of 13 amino acids. V was trimmed by 6 bases and J by 4 bases, leaving 10 bases between them. In germline, CDR1 is MGHDK, CDR2 SYGVNS. CDR3 bases: TGTGCCAGCAGAGGGGGGAGGGGAAACACCATATATTTT. Encoded protein: CASRGGRGNTIYF.

This clone was counted a few times. J is TRBJ2-3 and V is TRBV23-1; the D gene is possibly TRBD1 (6 bases). TRBV23-1 is recorded as an ORF, its role being uncertain. The V gene lost 3 bases and the J gene lost 2 bases, with 12 bases spanning the gap. This CDR3 has 15 amino acids. The CDR3 here is CASSHSGQPTDTQYF. CDR3 sequence (DNA): TGCGCCAGCAGTCATTCGGGACAACCCACAGATACGCAGTATTTT.